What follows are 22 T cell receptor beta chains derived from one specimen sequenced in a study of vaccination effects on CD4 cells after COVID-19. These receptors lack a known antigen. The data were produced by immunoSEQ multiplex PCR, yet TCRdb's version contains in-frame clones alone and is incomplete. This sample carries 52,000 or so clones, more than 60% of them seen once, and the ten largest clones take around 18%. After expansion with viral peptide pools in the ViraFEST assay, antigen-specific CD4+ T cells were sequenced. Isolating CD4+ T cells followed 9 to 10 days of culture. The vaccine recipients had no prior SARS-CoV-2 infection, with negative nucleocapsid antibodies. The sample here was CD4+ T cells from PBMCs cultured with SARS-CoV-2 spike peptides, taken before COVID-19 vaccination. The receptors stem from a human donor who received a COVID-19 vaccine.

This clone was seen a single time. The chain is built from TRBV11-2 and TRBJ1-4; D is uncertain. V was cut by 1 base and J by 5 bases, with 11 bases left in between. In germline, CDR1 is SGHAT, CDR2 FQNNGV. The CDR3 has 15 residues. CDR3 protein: CASSLVSAANEKLFF. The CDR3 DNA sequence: TGTGCCAGCAGCTTAGTATCGGCAGCGAATGAAAAACTGTTTTTT.

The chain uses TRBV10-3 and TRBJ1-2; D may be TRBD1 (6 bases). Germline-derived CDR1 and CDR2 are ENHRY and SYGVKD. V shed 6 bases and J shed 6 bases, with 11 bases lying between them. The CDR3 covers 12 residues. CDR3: CAIRTGLDGYTF. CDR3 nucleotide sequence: TGTGCCATCAGGACAGGCCTGGATGGCTACACCTTC.

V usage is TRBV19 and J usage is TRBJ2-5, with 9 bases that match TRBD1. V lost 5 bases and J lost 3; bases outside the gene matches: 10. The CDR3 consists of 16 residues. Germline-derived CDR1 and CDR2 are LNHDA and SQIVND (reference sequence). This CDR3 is CASSPWTGETKETQYF. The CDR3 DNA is TGTGCCAGTAGTCCCTGGACAGGGGAGACGAAAGAGACCCAGTACTTC.

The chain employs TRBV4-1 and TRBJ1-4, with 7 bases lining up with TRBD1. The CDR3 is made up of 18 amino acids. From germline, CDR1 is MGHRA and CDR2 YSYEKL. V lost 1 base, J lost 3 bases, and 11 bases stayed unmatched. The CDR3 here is CASSQVPDWGQSNEKLFF. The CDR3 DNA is TGCGCCAGCAGCCAAGTACCGGACTGGGGACAGTCTAATGAAAAACTGTTTTTT.

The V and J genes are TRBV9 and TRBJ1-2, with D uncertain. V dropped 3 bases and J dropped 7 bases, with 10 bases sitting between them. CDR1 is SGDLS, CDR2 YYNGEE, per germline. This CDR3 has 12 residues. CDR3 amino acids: CASSAPSTGYTF. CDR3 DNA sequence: TGTGCCAGCAGCGCCCCGTCCACTGGCTACACCTTC.

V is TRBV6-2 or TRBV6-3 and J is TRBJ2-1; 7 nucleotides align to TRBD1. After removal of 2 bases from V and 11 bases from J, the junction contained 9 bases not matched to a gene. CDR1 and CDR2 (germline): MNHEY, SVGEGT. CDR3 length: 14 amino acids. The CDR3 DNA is TGTGCCAGCAGTTACCCCGGGACAGTGGCCAAGCAGTTCTTC. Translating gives CASSYPGTVAKQFF.

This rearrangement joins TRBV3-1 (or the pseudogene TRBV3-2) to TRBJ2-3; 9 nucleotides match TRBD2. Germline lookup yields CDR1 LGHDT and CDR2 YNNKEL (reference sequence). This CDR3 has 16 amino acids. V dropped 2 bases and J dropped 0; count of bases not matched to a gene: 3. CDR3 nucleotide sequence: TGTGCCAGCAGCCAACTTCTAGCGGGGAGCACAGATACGCAGTATTTT. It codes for CASSQLLAGSTDTQYF.

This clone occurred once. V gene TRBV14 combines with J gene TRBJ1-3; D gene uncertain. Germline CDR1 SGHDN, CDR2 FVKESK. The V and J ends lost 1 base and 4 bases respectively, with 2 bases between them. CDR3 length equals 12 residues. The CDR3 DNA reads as TGTGCCAGCAGCCAAGTAGGAAACACCATATATTTT. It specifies CASSQVGNTIYF.

The CDR3 sequence is CASMRVAGSYNEQFF. DNA of the CDR3: TGCGCCAGCATGAGGGTGGCGGGTTCCTACAATGAGCAGTTCTTC. V and J are TRBV5-1 and TRBJ2-1; the D gene is possibly TRBD2 (5 bases). Trimming cost V 6 bases and J 1 base, with 14 bases left between them. The CDR3 covers 15 residues. Per the germline V gene, CDR1 is SGHRS and CDR2 is YFSETQ.

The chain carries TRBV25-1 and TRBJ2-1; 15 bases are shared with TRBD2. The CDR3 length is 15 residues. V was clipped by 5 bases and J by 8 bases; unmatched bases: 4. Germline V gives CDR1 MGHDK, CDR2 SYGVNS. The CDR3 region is CASSKGLAGGDEQFF. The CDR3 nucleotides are TGTGCCAGCAGTAAGGGACTAGCGGGAGGCGATGAGCAGTTCTTC.

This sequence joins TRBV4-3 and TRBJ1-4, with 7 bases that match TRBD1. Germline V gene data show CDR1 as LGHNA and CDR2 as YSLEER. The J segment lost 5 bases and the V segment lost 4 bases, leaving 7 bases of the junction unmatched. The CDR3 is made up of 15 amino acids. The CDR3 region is CASSRVDRVNEKLFF. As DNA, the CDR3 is TGCGCCAGCAGCCGGGTAGACAGGGTGAATGAAAAACTGTTTTTT.

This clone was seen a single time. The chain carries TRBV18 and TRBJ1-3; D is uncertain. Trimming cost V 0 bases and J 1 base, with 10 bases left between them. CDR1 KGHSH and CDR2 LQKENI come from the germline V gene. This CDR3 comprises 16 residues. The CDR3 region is CASSPPVRPSGNTIYF. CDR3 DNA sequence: TGTGCCAGCTCACCACCGGTCCGGCCGTCTGGAAACACCATATATTTT.

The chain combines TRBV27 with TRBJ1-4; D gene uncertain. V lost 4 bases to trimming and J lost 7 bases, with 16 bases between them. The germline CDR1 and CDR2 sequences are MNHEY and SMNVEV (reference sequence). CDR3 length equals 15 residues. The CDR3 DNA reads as TGTGCCAGCAGTTCCGGGTCCCGGCTAGGTGAAAAACTGTTTTTT. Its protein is CASSSGSRLGEKLFF.

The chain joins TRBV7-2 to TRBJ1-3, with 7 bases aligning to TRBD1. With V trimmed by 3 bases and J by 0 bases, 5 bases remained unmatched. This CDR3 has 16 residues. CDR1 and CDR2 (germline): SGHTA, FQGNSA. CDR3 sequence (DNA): TGTGCCAGCAGCTTTCAGACAGGGAGCTCTGGAAACACCATATATTTT. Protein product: CASSFQTGSSGNTIYF.

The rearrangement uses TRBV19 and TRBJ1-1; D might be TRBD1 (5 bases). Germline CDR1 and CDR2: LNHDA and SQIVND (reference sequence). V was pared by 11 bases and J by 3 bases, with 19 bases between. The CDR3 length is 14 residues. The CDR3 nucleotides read TGTGCCGGGCATTTGCAGGGAGGGGACACTGAAGCTTTCTTT. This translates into CAGHLQGGDTEAFF. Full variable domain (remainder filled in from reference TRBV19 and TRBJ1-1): DGGITQSPKYLFRKEGQNVTLSCEQNLNHDAMYWYRQDPGQGLRLIYYSQIVNDFQKGDIAEGYSVSREKKESFPLTVTSAQKNPTAFYLCAGHLQGGDTEAFFGQGTRLTVV.

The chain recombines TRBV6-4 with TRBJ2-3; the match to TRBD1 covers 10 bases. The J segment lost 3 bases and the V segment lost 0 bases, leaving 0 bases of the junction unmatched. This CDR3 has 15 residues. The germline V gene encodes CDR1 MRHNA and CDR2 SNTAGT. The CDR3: CASSDSGQGTDTQYF. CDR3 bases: TGTGCCAGCAGTGACTCGGGACAGGGGACAGATACGCAGTATTTT.

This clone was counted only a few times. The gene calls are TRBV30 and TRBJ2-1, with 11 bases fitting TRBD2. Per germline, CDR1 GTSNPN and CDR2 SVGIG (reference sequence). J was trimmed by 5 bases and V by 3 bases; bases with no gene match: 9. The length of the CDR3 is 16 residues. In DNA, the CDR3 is TGTGCCTGGAGCCTCTCGGGACTAGCGGTCGACAATGAGCAGTTCTTC. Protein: CAWSLSGLAVDNEQFF.

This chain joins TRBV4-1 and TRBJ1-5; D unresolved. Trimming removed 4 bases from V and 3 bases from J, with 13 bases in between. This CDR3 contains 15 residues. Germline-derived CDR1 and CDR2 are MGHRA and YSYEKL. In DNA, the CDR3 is TGCGCCAGCAGCCCCTGGGCAGCCTCCAATCAGCCCCAGCATTTT. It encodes CASSPWAASNQPQHF.

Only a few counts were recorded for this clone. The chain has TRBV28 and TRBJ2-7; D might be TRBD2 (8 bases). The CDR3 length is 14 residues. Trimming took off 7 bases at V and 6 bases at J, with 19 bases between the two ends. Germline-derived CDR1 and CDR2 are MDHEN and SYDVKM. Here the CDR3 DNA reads TGTGCCAGCACCAAGGGGGCGGGAGGAAGCGAGCAGTACTTC. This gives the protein CASTKGAGGSEQYF.

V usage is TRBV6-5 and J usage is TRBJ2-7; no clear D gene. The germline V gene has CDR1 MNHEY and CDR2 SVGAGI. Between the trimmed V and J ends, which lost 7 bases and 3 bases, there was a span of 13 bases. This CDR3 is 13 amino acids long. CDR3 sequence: CASTSGTYYEQYF. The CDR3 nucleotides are TGTGCCAGCACTTCAGGCACCTACTACGAGCAGTACTTC.

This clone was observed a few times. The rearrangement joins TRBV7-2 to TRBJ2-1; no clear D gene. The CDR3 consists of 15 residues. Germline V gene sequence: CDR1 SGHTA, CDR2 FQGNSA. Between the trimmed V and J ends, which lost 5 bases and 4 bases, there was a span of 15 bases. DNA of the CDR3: TGTGCCAGCAGCAGTGTGGAATTCGGTTACAATGAGCAGTTCTTC. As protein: CASSSVEFGYNEQFF.

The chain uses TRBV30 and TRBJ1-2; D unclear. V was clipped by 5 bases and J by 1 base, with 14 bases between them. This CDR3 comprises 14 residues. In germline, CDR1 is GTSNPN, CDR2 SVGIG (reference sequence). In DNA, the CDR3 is TGTGCCTGGGACGCACGGCGGGGTAACTATGGCTACACCTTC. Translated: CAWDARRGNYGYTF.